The sequence of this TCR beta chain was determined in a study of T-cell reconstitution after alpha-beta-depleted transplantation in children. In the case of this clonotype: Its antigen is not identified.

The CDR3 runs 15 residues. Germline lookup yields CDR1 SGHAT and CDR2 FQNNGV. J was trimmed by 5 bases and V by 1 base; bases with no gene match: 7. Unique molecular identifiers featured in how the TCRbeta library was prepared. TCRdb fed the PCR reads into MiXCR, producing one record per CDR3 protein. The sample lists 550,000 to 800,000 distinct CDR3 sequences, around 12% seen once, with roughly 0.84% in the top ten. Findings and caveats of the study: Newly made T cells mostly supplied T-cell counts and diversity one year after transplant. After transplant, at about two months, alpha-beta T cells were reportedly derived from several hundred expanded graft clones. Certain patients had high TCRbeta diversity at day 60, and it came from recipient T cells and thymic progenitors that survived.

The starting material was PBMCs, obtained before TCRalphabeta/CD19-depleted stem cell transplant. The rearrangement uses TRBV11-2 and TRBJ1-1, with 7 positions matching TRBD1. The origin of this receptor is a girl between 2 and 10 years old with congenital amegakaryocytic thrombocytopenia, due to receive a stem cell transplant. Here the CDR3 reads CASSLGSGGGTEAFF. Written as DNA, the CDR3 is TGTGCCAGCAGCTTAGGGTCAGGGGGAGGGACTGAAGCTTTCTTT. The full variable domain, in which reference TRBV11-2 and TRBJ1-1 provide the parts outside the CDR3, is EAGVAQSPRYKIIEKRQSVAFWCNPISGHATLYWYQQILGQGPKLLIQFQNNGVVDDSQLPKDRFSAERLKGVDSTLKIQPAKLEDSAVYLCASSLGSGGGTEAFFGQGTRLTVV.